This T cell receptor beta chain is from a study of primary melanoma T cells and metastatic recurrence (dated by TCRdb to the early 2020s). Broadly, across the study: The cohort was made up of approximately 200 primary melanomas of stage T2 to T4, with thickness greater than 1 mm. Whether T-cell fraction and T-cell repertoire clonality in primary melanoma tumors predicted patient outcome was tested in the study. The T-cell fraction measured by TCR beta sequencing was weighed against progression-free survival, the clinical outcome chosen for the comparison. Histopathological grading of tumor-infiltrating lymphocytes was compared with the sequencing-derived T-cell fraction.

Taken from the germline V gene, the CDR1 and CDR2 loops are SNHLY and FYNNEI. Taken from cysteine to phenylalanine, the CDR3 has 14 residues. The only DNA kept is the CDR3, 42 bases in frame from the first base. Here V drops 6 bases and J drops 4 bases, and the junction holds 7 bases not matched to any gene. Comment on this clone: It has no known antigen specificity. Per-base quality was not reported, and no clone a single base away is much larger than it.

The method behind the library was the immunoSEQ multiplex PCR assay. Primary melanoma tumor tissue underwent high-throughput sequencing of the T-cell receptor beta chain. As for the original processing: Among the repertoire analyses were the distribution of insertions and deletions and the sharing of TCRB CDR3 between samples. A gradient-boosted model ranked the predictive value of the T-cell fraction against histopathological variables. TCRdb provides this immuneACCESS table in a form limited to in-frame rearrangements. Some clones are lacking; in checked studies, under half of them reflect an unresolved V gene, and why the rest are absent is not known. V, J and clone size are those of that table, while D and trimming were read from the DNA. This sample gives about 1,100 clones in total; 85% to 90% of them show up just once. The ten biggest clones cover roughly 32% of the sample. Patients had primary melanoma that had been surgically resected and was considered potentially curable but at risk of metastatic recurrence.

Broader findings and caveats from the paper: Progression-free survival was reportedly predicted by the tumor T-cell fraction independently of thickness, ulceration, mitotic rate and age. The authors presented an effective T-cell-mediated antitumor response in primary melanoma only as a suggestion and not as a demonstrated mechanism. Reportedly, adding T-cell fraction to tumor thickness improved progression-free survival prediction more than adding any other histopathological variable did. A T-cell fraction above 20% appeared protective regardless of ulceration status, mitotic rate or nodal disease.

The chain joins TRBV2 to TRBJ1-1, with 8 middle bases fitting TRBD1. Sequencing used melanoma tumor tissue. The sequence derives from a human donor with melanoma. The base sequence is TGTGCCAGCAGCGTACAGGGGGAAGGCACTGAAGCTTTCTTT. The encoded protein is CASSVQGEGTEAFF.